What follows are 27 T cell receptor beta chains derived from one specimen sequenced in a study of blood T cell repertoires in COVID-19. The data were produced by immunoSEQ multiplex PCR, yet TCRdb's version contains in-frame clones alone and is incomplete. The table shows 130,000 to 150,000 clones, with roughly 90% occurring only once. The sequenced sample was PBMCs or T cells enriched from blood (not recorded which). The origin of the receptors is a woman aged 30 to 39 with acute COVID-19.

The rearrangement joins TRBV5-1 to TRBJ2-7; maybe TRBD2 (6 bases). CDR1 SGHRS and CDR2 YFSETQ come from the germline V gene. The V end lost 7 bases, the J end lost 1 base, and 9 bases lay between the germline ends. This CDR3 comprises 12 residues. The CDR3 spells CASRRDSYEQYF. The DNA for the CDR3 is TGCGCCAGCCGGCGGGATTCCTACGAGCAGTACTTC.

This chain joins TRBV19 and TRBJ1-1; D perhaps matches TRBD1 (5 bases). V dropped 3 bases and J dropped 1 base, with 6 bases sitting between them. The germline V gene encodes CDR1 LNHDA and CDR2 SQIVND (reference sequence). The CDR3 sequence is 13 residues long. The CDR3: CASSIQGNTEAFF. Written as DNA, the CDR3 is TGTGCCAGTAGTATCCAGGGGAACACTGAAGCTTTCTTT. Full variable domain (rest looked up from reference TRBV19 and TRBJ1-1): DGGITQSPKYLFRKEGQNVTLSCEQNLNHDAMYWYRQDPGQGLRLIYYSQIVNDFQKGDIAEGYSVSREKKESFPLTVTSAQKNPTAFYLCASSIQGNTEAFFGQGTRLTVV.

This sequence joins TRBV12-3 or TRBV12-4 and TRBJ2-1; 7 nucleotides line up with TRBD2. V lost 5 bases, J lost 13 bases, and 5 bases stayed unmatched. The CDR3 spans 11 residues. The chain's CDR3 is CASSLGEGQFF. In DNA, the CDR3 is TGTGCCAGCAGTCTAGGGGAGGGTCAGTTCTTC.

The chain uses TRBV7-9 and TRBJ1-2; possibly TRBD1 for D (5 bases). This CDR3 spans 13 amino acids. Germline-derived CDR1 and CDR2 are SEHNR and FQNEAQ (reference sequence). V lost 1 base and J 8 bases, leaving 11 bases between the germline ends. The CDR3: CASSLVAGDGYTF. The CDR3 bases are TGTGCCAGCAGCTTAGTAGCGGGGGACGGCTACACCTTC. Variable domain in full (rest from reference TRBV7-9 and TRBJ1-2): DTGVSQNPRHKITKRGQNVTFRCDPISEHNRLYWYRQTLGQGPEFLTYFQNEAQLEKSRLLSDRFSAERPKGSFSTLEIQRTEQGDSAMYLCASSLVAGDGYTFGSGTRLTVV.

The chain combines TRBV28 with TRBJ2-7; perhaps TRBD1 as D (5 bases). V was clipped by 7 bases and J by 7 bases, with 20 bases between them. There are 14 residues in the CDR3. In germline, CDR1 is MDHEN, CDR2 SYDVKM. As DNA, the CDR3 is TGTGCCAGCACCCAAATAGGGGCTGGTTTAGAGCAGTACTTC. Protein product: CASTQIGAGLEQYF.

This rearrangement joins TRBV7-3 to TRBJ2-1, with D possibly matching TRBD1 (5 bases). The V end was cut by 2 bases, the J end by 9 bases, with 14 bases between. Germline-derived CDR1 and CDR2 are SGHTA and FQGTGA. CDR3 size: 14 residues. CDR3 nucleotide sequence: TGTGCCAGCAGCTTATCTCTCCAGGGCGGTGAGCAGTTCTTC. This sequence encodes CASSLSLQGGEQFF.

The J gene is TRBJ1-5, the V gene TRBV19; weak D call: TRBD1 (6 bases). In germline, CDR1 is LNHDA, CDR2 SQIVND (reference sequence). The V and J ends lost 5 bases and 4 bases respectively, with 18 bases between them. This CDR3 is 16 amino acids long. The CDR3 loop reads CASSAIRDTVNQPQHF. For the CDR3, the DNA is TGTGCCAGTAGTGCAATCCGGGACACAGTAAATCAGCCCCAGCATTTT.

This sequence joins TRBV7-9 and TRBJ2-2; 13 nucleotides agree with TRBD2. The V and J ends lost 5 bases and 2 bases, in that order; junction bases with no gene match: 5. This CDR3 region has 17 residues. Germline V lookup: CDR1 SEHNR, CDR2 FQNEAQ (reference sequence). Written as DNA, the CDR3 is TGTGCCAGCAGCCTCGGGACTAGCGGGATCAACACCGGGGAGCTGTTTTTT. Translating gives CASSLGTSGINTGELFF.

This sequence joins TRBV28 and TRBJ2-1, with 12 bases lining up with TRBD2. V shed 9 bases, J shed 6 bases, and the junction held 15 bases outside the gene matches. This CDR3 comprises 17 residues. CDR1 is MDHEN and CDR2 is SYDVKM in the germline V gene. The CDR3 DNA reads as TGTGCCAGTGGAAGACTAGCGGGAGTTGGAGTGAGCAATGAGCAGTTCTTC. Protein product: CASGRLAGVGVSNEQFF.

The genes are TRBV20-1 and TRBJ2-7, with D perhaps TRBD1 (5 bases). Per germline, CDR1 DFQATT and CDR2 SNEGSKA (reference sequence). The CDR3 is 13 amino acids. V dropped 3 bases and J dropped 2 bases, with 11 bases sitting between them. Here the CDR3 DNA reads TGCAGTGCTAGTAAAGACAGCACCTACGAGCAGTACTTC. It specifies CSASKDSTYEQYF.

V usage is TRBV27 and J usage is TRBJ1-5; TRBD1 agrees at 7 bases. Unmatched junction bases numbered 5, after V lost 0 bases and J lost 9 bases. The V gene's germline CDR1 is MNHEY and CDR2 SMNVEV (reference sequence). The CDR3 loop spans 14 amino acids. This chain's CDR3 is CASSLSGQLWPQHF. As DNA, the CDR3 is TGTGCCAGCAGTTTATCGGGACAGTTATGGCCCCAGCATTTT.

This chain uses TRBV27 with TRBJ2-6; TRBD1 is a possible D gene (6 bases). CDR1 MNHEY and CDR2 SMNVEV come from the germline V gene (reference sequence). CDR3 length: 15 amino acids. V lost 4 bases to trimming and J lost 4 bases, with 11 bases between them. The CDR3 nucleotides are TGTGCCAGCAGTTCCAGGGGTGCAGGGGCCAACGTCCTGACTTTC. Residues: CASSSRGAGANVLTF.

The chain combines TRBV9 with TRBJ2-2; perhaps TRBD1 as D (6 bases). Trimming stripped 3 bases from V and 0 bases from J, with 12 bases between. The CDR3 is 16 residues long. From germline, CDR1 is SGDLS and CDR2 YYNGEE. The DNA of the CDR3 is TGTGCCAGCAGCGCCTCACAGGGTACGAACACCGGGGAGCTGTTTTTT. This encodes CASSASQGTNTGELFF.

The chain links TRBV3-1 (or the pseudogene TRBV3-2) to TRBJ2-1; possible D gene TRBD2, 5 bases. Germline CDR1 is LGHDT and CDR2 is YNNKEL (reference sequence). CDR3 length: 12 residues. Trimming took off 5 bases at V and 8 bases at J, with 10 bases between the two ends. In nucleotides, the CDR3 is TGTGCCAGCAGCGAGGGTCGGGATGAGCAGTTCTTC. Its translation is CASSEGRDEQFF.

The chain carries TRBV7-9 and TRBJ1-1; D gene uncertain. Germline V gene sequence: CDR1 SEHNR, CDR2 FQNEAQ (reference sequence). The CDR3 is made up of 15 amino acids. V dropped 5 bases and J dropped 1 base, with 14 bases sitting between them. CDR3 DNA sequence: TGTGCCAGCAGCCCCCCCAACAGAGAGAACACTGAAGCTTTCTTT. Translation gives CASSPPNRENTEAFF.

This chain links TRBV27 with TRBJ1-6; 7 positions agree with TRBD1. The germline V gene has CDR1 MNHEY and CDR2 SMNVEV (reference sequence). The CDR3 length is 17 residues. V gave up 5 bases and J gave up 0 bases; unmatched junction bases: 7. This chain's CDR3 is CASSQGVLSSYNSPLHF. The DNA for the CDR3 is TGTGCCAGCAGTCAGGGGGTTTTAAGCTCCTATAATTCACCCCTCCACTTT.

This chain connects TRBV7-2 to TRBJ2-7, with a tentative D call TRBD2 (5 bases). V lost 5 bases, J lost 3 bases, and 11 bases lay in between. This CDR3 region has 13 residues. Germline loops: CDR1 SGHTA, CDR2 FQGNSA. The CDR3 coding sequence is TGTGCCAGCAGCAGAACCGGGAACTACGAGCAGTACTTC. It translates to CASSRTGNYEQYF.

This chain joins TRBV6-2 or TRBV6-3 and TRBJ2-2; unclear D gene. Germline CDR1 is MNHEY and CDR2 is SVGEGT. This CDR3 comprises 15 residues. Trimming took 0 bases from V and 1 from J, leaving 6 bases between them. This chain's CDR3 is CASSYSRGNTGELFF. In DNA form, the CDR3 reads TGTGCCAGCAGTTACTCGAGAGGGAACACCGGGGAGCTGTTTTTT.

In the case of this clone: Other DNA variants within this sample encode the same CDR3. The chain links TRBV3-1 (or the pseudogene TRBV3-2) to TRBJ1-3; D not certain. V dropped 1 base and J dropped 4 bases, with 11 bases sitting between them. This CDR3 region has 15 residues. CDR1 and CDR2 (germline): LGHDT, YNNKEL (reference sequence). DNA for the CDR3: TGTGCCAGCAGCCAAGGATCGAGGTCGGGAAACACCATATATTTT. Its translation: CASSQGSRSGNTIYF.

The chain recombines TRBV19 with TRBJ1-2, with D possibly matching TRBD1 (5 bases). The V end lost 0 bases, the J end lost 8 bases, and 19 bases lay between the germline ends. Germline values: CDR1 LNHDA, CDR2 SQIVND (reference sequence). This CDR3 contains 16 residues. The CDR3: CASSIDLEIRVGGYTF. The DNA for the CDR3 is TGTGCCAGTAGTATAGATCTCGAAATCAGGGTCGGAGGCTACACCTTC.

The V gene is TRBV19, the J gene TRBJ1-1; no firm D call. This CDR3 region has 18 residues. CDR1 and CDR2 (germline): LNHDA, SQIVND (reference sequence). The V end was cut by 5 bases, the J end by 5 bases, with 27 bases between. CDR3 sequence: CASSPYDSAGKRQTEAFF. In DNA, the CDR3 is TGTGCCAGTAGTCCCTATGATTCGGCAGGAAAACGTCAAACTGAAGCTTTCTTT.

CDR3 nucleotides: TGTGCCAGCAATGCCCCAGGGGACGACACTGAAGCTTTCTTT. This gives the protein CASNAPGDDTEAFF. This rearrangement joins TRBV28 to TRBJ1-1; D perhaps matches TRBD1 (6 bases). Trimming took off 7 bases at V and 3 bases at J, with 15 bases between the two ends. This CDR3 contains 14 residues. Germline V lookup: CDR1 MDHEN, CDR2 SYDVKM. The full variable domain, rest sourced from reference TRBV28 and TRBJ1-1, is DVKVTQSSRYLVKRTGEKVFLECVQDMDHENMFWYRQDPGLGLRLIYFSYDVKMKEKGDIPEGYSVSREKKERFSLILESASTNQTSMYLCASNAPGDDTEAFFGQGTRLTVV.

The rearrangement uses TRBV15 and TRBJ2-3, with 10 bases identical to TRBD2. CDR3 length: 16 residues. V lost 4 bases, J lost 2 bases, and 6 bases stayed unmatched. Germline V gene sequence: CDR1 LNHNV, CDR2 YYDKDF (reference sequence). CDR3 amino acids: CATSTWTSGNTDTQYF. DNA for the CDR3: TGTGCCACCAGCACCTGGACTAGCGGAAACACAGATACGCAGTATTTT.

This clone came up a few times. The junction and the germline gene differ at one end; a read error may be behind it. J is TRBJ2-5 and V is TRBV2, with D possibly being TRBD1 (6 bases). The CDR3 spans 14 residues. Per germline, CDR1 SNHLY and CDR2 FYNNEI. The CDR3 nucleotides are TGTGCCAGCACTGAACTGTCCCAGGGGGAGACCCAGTACTTC. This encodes CASTELSQGETQYF.

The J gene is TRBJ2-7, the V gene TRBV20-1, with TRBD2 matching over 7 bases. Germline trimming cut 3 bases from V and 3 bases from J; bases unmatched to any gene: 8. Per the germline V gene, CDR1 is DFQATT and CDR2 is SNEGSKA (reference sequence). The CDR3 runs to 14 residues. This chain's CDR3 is CSASGTGGGYEQYF. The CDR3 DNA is TGCAGTGCTAGTGGAACGGGAGGAGGCTACGAGCAGTACTTC.

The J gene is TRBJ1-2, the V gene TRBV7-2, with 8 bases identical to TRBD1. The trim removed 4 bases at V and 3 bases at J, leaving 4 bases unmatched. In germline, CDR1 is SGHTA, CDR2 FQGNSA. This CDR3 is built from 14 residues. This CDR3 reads CASSSSGGHYGYTF. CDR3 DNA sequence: TGTGCCAGCAGCTCGTCAGGGGGCCACTATGGCTACACCTTC.

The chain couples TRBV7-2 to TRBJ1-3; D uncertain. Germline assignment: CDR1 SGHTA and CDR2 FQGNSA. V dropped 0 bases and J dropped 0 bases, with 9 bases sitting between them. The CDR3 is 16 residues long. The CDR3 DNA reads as TGTGCCAGCAGCTTAGCTGGGAGGGTCTCTGGAAACACCATATATTTT. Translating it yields CASSLAGRVSGNTIYF.